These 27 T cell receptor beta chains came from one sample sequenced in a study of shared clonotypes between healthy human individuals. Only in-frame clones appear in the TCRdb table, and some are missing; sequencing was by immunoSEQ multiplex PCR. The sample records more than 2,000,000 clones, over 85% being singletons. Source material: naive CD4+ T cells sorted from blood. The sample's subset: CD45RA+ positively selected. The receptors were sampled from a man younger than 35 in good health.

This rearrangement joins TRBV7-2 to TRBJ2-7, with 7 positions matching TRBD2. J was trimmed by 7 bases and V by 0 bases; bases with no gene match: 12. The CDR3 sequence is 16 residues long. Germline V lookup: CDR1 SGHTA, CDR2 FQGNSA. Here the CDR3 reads CASSLAPAGVKEEQYF. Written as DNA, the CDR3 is TGTGCCAGCAGCTTAGCGCCGGCGGGAGTGAAGGAAGAGCAGTACTTC.

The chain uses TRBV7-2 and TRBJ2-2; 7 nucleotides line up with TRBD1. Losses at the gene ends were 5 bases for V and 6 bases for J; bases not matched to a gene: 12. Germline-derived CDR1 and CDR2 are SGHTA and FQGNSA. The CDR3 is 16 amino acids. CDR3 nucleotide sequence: TGTGCCAGCAGCCCTCGACAGGGTGCTTACTCCGGGGAGCTGTTTTTT. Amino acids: CASSPRQGAYSGELFF.

CDR3 residues: CASSKGLTAGRRETQYF. The CDR3 DNA is TGTGCCAGCAGCAAGGGCCTTACGGCAGGGCGGCGAGAGACCCAGTACTTC. V is TRBV21-1 and J is TRBJ2-5; the D call of TRBD1 is as the table states it, not checked on the DNA. TRBV21-1 is termed a pseudogene. This CDR3 has 17 residues.

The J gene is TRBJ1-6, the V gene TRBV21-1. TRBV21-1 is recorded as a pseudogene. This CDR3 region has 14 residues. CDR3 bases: TGTGCCAGCAGCAAAGCGCTTTACGGATCACCCCTCCACTTT. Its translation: CASSKALYGSPLHF.

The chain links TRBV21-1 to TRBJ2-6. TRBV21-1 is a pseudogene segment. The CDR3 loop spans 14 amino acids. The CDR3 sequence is CASTWFGWANVLTF. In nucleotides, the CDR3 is TGTGCCAGCACCTGGTTTGGATGGGCCAACGTCCTGACTTTC.

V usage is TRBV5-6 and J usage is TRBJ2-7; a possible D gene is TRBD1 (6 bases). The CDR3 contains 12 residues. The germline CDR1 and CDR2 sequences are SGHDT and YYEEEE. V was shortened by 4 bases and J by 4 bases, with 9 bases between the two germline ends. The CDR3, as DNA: TGTGCCAGCAGCAGACAGGAGTACGAGCAGTACTTC. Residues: CASSRQEYEQYF.

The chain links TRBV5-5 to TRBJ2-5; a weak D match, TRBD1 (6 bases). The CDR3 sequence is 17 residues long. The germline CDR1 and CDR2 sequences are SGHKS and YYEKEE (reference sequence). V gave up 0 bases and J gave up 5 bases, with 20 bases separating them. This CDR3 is CASSLDSWGPGYETQYF. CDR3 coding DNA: TGTGCCAGCAGCTTGGACTCATGGGGGCCCGGATATGAGACCCAGTACTTC.

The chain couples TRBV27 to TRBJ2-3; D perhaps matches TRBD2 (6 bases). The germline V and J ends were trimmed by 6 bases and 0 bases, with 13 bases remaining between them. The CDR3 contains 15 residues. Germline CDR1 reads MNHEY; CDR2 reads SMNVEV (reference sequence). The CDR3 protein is CASSYPGTSTDTQYF. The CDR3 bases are TGTGCCAGCAGCTATCCCGGGACTAGCACAGATACGCAGTATTTT.

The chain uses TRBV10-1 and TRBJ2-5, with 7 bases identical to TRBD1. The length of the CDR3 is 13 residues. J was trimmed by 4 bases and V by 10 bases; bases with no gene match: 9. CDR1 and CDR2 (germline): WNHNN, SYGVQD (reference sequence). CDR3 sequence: CATSGAGGETQYF. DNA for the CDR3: TGCGCCACCTCAGGTGCAGGGGGAGAGACCCAGTACTTC.

CDR3 amino acids: CASSLGQASQETQYF. CDR3 nucleotides: TGTGCCAGCAGCCTCGGACAGGCATCCCAAGAGACCCAGTACTTC. The gene calls are TRBV11-3 and TRBJ2-5, with 7 bases matching TRBD1. Trimming cost V 5 bases and J 1 base; bases outside gene matches: 7. Germline loops: CDR1 SGHNT, CDR2 YENEEA. The CDR3 spans 15 residues.

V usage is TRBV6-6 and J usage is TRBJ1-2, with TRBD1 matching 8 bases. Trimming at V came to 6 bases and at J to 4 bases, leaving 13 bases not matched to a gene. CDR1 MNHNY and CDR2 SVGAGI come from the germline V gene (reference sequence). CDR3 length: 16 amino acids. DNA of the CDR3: TGTGCCAGCAGCCCCGGGGGGACAGGAATAAGCTATGGCTACACCTTC. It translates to CASSPGGTGISYGYTF.

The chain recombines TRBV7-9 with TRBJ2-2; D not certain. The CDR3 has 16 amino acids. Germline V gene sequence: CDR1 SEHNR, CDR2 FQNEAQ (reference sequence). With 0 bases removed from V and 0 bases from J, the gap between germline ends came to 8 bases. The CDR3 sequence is CASSLAVGPNTGELFF. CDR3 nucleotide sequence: TGTGCCAGCAGCTTAGCGGTCGGACCGAACACCGGGGAGCTGTTTTTT. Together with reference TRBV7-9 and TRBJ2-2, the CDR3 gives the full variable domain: DTGVSQNPRHKITKRGQNVTFRCDPISEHNRLYWYRQTLGQGPEFLTYFQNEAQLEKSRLLSDRFSAERPKGSFSTLEIQRTEQGDSAMYLCASSLAVGPNTGELFFGEGSRLTVL.

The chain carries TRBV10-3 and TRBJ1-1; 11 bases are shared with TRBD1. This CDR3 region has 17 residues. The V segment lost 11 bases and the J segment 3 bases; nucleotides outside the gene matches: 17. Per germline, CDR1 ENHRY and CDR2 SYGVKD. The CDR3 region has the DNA TGTGCCGCCAAATCCCGGACAGGGGGCGACAGGGACACTGAAGCTTTCTTT. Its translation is CAAKSRTGGDRDTEAFF.

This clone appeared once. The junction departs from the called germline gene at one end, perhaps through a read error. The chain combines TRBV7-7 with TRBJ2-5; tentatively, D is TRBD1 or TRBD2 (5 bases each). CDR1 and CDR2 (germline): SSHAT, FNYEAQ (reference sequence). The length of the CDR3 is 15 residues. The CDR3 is CASSTWDGVGETQYF. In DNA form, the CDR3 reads TGTGCTAGCAGCACCTGGGACGGAGTGGGGGAGACCCAGTACTTC. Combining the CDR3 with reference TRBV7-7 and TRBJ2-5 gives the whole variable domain GAGVSQSPRYKVTKRGQDVTLRCDPISSHATLYWYQQALGQGPEFLTYFNYEAQPDKSGLPSDRFSAERPEGSISTLTIQRTEQRDSAMYRCASSTWDGVGETQYFGPGTRLLVL.

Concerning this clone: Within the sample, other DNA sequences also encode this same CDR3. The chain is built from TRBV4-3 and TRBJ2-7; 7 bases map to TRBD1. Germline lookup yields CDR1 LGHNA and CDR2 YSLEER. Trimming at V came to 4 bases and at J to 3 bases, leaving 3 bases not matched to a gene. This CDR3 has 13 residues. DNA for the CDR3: TGCGCCAGCAGCCGGGACAGATACTACGAGCAGTACTTC. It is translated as CASSRDRYYEQYF.

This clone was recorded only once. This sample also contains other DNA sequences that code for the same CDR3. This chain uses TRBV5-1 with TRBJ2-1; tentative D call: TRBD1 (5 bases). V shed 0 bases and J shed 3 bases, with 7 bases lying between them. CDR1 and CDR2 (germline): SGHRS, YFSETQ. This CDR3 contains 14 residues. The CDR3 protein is CASSLGQNYNEQFF. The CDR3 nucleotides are TGCGCCAGCAGCTTGGGACAGAACTACAATGAGCAGTTCTTC. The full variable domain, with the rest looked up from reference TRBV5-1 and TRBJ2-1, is KAGVTQTPRYLIKTRGQQVTLSCSPISGHRSVSWYQQTPGQGLQFLFEYFSETQRNKGNFPGRFSGRQFSNSRSEMNVSTLELGDSALYLCASSLGQNYNEQFFGPGTRLTVL.

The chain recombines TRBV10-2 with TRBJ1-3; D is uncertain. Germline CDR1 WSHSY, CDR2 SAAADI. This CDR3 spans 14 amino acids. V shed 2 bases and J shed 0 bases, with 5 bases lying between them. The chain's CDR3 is CASSERISGNTIYF. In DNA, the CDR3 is TGCGCCAGCAGTGAGAGAATCTCTGGAAACACCATATATTTT.

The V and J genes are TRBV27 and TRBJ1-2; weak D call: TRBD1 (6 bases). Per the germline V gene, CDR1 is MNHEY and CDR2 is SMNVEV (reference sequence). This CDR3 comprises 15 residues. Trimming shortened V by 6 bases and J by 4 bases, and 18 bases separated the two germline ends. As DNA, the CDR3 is TGTGCCAGCAGGCGGGTACCAGGGGAATTCTATGGCTACACCTTC. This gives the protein CASRRVPGEFYGYTF.

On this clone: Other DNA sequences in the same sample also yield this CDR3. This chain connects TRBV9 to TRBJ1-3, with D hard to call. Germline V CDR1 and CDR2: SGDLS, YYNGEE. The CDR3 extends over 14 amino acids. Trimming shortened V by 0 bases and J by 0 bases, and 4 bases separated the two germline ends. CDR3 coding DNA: TGTGCCAGCAGCGTAGATTCCTCTGGAAACACCATATATTTT. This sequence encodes CASSVDSSGNTIYF.

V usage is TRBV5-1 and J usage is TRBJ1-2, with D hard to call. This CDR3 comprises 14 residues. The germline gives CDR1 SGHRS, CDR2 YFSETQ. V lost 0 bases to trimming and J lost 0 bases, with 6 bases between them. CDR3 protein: CASSLETTNYGYTF. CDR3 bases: TGCGCCAGCAGCTTGGAGACTACTAACTATGGCTACACCTTC.

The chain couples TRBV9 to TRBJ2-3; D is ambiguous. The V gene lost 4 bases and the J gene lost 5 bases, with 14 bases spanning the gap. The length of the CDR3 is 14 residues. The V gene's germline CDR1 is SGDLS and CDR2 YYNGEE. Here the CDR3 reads CASSPRVGQDTQYF. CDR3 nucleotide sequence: TGTGCCAGCAGCCCCCGGGTGGGCCAAGATACGCAGTATTTT.

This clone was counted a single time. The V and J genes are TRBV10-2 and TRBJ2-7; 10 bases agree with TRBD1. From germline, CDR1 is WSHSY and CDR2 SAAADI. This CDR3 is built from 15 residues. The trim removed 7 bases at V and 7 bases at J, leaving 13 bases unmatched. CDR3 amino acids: CASKTPGQGSSEQYF. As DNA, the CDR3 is TGCGCCAGCAAGACCCCGGGACAGGGGTCGTCAGAGCAGTACTTC.

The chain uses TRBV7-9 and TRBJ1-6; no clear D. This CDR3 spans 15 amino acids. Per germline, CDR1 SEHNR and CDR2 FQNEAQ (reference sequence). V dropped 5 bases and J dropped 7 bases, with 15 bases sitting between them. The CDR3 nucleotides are TGTGCCAGCAGCCCGCAGCAGATGCGGAATTCACCCCTCCACTTT. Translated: CASSPQQMRNSPLHF. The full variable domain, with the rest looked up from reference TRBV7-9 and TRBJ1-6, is DTGVSQNPRHKITKRGQNVTFRCDPISEHNRLYWYRQTLGQGPEFLTYFQNEAQLEKSRLLSDRFSAERPKGSFSTLEIQRTEQGDSAMYLCASSPQQMRNSPLHFGNGTRLTVT.

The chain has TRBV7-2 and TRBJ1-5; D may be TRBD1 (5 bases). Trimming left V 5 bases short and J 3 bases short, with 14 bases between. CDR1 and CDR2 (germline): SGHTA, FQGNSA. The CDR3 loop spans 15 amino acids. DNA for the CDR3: TGTGCCAGCAGCCTCTCGGGGCGTTTCAATCAGCCCCAGCATTTT. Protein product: CASSLSGRFNQPQHF.

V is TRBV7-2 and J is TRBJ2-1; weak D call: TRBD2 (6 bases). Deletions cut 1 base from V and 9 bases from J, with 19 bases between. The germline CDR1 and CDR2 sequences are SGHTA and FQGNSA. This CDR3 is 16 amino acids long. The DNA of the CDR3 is TGTGCCAGCAGCTTAGGAATCGGGACTGGTCAAGGTGAGCAGTTCTTC. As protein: CASSLGIGTGQGEQFF.

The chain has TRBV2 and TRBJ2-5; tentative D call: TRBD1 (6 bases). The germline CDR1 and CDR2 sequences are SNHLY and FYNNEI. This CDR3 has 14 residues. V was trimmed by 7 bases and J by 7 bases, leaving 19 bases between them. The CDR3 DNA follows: TGTGCCAGCACCCGGACAGCCTTCGAAGCGACCCAGTACTTC. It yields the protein CASTRTAFEATQYF.

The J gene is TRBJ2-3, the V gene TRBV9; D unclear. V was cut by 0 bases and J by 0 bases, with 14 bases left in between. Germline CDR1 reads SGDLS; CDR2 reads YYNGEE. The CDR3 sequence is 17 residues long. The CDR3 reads CASSVGLDRFSTDTQYF. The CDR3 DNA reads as TGTGCCAGCAGCGTAGGTCTAGATCGGTTCAGCACAGATACGCAGTATTTT.